This TCR beta chain was obtained from a study of blood T cell repertoires in COVID-19. Study overall: PBMCs, B-cell-depleted T cells, or T cells were the source of the cDNA or gDNA that made up the material.

CDR1 and CDR2 from the germline V gene are LNHDA and SQIVND (reference sequence). The ends were cut back, 3 bases at V and 5 bases at J, with 14 bases in the middle. The CDR3 consists of 14 residues. Source study methods: Estimation of nucleated cell counts relied on the amplification of reference gene primers. The table came from immunoSEQ multiplex PCR; TCRdb's copy has only in-frame clones and leaves some out. V and J calls and clone size are those listed in that table; D and trimming were worked out from the DNA. The sample holds 150,000 to 200,000 clones, just under 80% seen once. The V call is TRBV19, the J call TRBJ2-7; TRBD1 might be the D (5 bases). This TCR derives from a woman aged 80 or over with acute or convalescent COVID-19. Sequencing was carried out using peripheral blood. CDR3 nucleotide sequence: TGTGCCAGTAGTATTGGGTTAGGGGAAGACGAGCAGTACTTC. This gives the protein CASSIGLGEDEQYF.